This T cell receptor beta chain was sequenced for a study of T cell responses to AZD1222 COVID-19 vaccine. Study-wide points: The study identified only five to seven AZD1222 recipients as seropositive at baseline. Unmutated regions of variants are reportedly targeted by nearly half of spike-specific TCRs. Donors were mostly white British, more females; clonal diversity possibly underestimated. Along spike, vaccine-associated CD4 TCRs were found throughout, with dominance at 160-218 and 743-854.

Assay: immunoSEQ multiplex PCR; the TCRdb copy retains only in-frame clones and omits some. The table has 130,000 to 150,000 clones, 85% to 95% seen once. CDR1 is SNHLY, CDR2 FYNNEI, per germline. The CDR3 has 15 amino acids. Trimming took off 4 bases at V and 5 bases at J, with 15 bases between the two ends. Of note for this clone: Its target is unknown.

The origin of this receptor is an adult in good health. This sample comprised peripheral blood, obtained on day 0 of AZD1222 vaccination. The chain joins TRBV2 to TRBJ1-5, with D possibly TRBD1 on 6 matching bases. CDR3: CASSAEGGGDQPQHF. The CDR3 bases are TGTGCCAGCAGTGCTGAGGGAGGGGGTGATCAGCCCCAGCATTTT.